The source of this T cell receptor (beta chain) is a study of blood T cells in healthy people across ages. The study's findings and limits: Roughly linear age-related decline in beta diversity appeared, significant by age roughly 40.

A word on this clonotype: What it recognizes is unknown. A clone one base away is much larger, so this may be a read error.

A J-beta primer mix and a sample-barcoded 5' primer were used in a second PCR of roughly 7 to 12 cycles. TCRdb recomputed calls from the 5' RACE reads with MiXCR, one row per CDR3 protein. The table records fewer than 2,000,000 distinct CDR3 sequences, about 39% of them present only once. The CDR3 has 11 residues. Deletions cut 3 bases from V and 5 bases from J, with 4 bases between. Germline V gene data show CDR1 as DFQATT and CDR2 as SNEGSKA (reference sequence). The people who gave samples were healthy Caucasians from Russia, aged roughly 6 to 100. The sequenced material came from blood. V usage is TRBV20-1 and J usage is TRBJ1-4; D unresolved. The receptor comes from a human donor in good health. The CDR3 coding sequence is TGCAGTGCTAGGGTAAATGAAAAACTGTTTTTT. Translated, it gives CSARVNEKLFF.